A single sample gave rise to the 9 T cell receptor beta chains below, sequenced in a study of shared clonotypes between healthy human individuals. Repertoires were generated with immunoSEQ multiplex PCR, while TCRdb's copy carries only in-frame clones and drops some. The repertoire holds about 490,000 clones, with 79% as singletons. The sample was PBMCs. Every receptor here comes from a woman between 40 and 50 years old in good health. Some clones in this sample may be carry-over from other donors' samples.

This chain joins TRBV18 and TRBJ1-2; TRBD1 agrees at 8 bases. Unmatched junction bases numbered 8, after V lost 0 bases and J lost 8 bases. The CDR3 covers 15 residues. Germline CDR1 and CDR2: KGHSH and LQKENI. CDR3 region: CASSPPGDRGEGYTF. CDR3 bases: TGTGCCAGCTCACCACCGGGTGACAGGGGAGAAGGCTACACCTTC.

The V and J genes are TRBV29-1 and TRBJ2-7; 13 bases match TRBD2. The CDR3 has 17 amino acids. CDR1 is SQVTM, CDR2 ANQGSEA, per germline. V was clipped by 4 bases and J by 7 bases; unmatched bases: 16. For the CDR3, the DNA is TGCAGCGTTGCCTTGGGACTAGCGGGAAGGACTGCCGCGGAGCAGTACTTC. It specifies CSVALGLAGRTAAEQYF.

The rearrangement uses TRBV5-6 and TRBJ2-2; D may be TRBD1 (7 bases). Germline V gene data show CDR1 as SGHDT and CDR2 as YYEEEE. Trimming removed 0 bases from V and 6 bases from J, with 9 bases in between. The CDR3 loop spans 14 amino acids. In DNA, the CDR3 is TGTGCCAGCAGCTTGGTCAGGGGGGCCGGGGAGCTGTTTTTT. This gives the protein CASSLVRGAGELFF.

The gene calls are TRBV6-1 and TRBJ2-1; TRBD2 matches at 11 bases. Germline V gene data show CDR1 as MNHNS and CDR2 as SASEGT. The V segment lost 8 bases and the J segment 13 bases; nucleotides outside the gene matches: 13. This CDR3 comprises 14 residues. The DNA of the CDR3 is TGTGCCAGCCTTCTAGCGGGAGGCCACCAACCACAGTTCTTC. This sequence encodes CASLLAGGHQPQFF.

This chain uses TRBV18 with TRBJ2-2, with 7 bases that match TRBD2. The CDR3 length is 15 residues. Unmatched junction bases numbered 7, after V lost 5 bases and J lost 4 bases. Germline loops: CDR1 KGHSH, CDR2 LQKENI. CDR3 residues: CASSSEGLTTGELFF. Written as DNA, the CDR3 is TGTGCCAGCTCATCAGAGGGACTAACCACCGGGGAGCTGTTTTTT.

The chain recombines TRBV2 with TRBJ2-2; a possible D gene is TRBD1 (6 bases). V was clipped by 7 bases and J by 5 bases, with 11 bases between them. The germline V gene encodes CDR1 SNHLY and CDR2 FYNNEI. The CDR3 length is 13 residues. The CDR3 coding sequence is TGTGCCAGCACCTTGAGGGGGACCGGGGAGCTGTTTTTT. Residues: CASTLRGTGELFF.

The J gene is TRBJ2-5, the V gene TRBV20-1; D remains unclear. The CDR3 is 10 residues long. Trimming left V 7 bases short and J 3 bases short, with 6 bases between. Germline CDR1 is DFQATT and CDR2 is SNEGSKA (reference sequence). Here the CDR3 DNA reads TGCAGTGGCCTAGAAGAGACCCAGTACTTC. Protein product: CSGLEETQYF.

This chain links TRBV21-1 with TRBJ2-7. TRBV21-1 is a known pseudogene. This CDR3 contains 15 residues. The CDR3 spells CASQQEGTVSYEQYF. For the CDR3, the DNA is TGTGCCAGCCAACAAGAGGGGACGGTCTCCTACGAGCAGTACTTC.

This clone appeared a single time. At the DNA level, this CDR3 is encoded by other sequences in the same sample as well. This chain joins TRBV6-6 and TRBJ1-5; D remains ambiguous. V shed 0 bases and J shed 2 bases, with 2 bases lying between them. Germline CDR1 MNHNY, CDR2 SVGAGI (reference sequence). The CDR3 totals 13 residues. The CDR3 loop is CASSYSRNQPQHF. The CDR3 DNA sequence: TGTGCCAGCAGTTACTCTCGCAATCAGCCCCAGCATTTT.